A single sample is the source of the 10 T cell receptor beta chains below, sequenced in a study of metastatic and nonmetastatic thyroid tumors. Patients underwent thyroid surgery, and none had received any treatment before it. TCRdb reanalyzed the PCR reads with MiXCR. The repertoire holds about 24,000 clones, with 26% as singletons. Material: blood. The source of these receptors is a male donor with papillary thyroid cancer or a benign thyroid nodule (not recorded which). Some clones in this sample may be carry-over from other donors' samples.

The sample holds many counts of this clone. At one of its ends the junction is not consistent with the germline gene, which may arise from a read error. The V and J genes are TRBV2 and TRBJ2-1, with D tentatively TRBD2 (5 bases). From germline, CDR1 is SNHLY and CDR2 FYNNEI. The CDR3 length is 15 residues. The CDR3 region has the DNA TGTGCCAGCAGTGAGGGGAGAGGGCCCTTGAATGAGCAGCTCTTC. The encoded protein is CASSEGRGPLNEQLF.

Comment on this clone: The junction departs from the called germline gene at one end, perhaps through a read error. V is TRBV28 and J is TRBJ1-6; D unclear. The CDR3 runs to 14 residues. Per the germline V gene, CDR1 is MDHEN and CDR2 is SYDVKM. CDR3 DNA: TGCGCCAGCATCCTCCCTGGGCGGAATTCACCCCTCCACTTT. Translated, it gives CASILPGRNSPLHF.

This clone has at least ten counts. This chain connects TRBV11-3 to TRBJ2-5; 7 bases are shared with TRBD1. Germline assignment: CDR1 SGHNT and CDR2 YENEEA. The CDR3 is 13 amino acids. V lost 4 bases, J lost 5 bases, and 4 bases stayed unmatched. The CDR3 reads CASSSTGRETQYF. CDR3 DNA sequence: TGTGCCAGCAGCTCGACAGGGCGGGAGACCCAGTACTTC. Filled out from reference TRBV11-3 and TRBJ2-5, the complete variable domain reads EAGVVQSPRYKIIEKKQPVAFWCNPISGHNTLYWYLQNLGQGPELLIRYENEEAVDDSQLPKDRFSAERLKGVDSTLKIQPAELGDSAVYLCASSSTGRETQYFGPGTRLLVL.

This clone was counted at least ten times. The chain joins TRBV29-1 to TRBJ2-1; D call uncertain. Germline CDR1 reads SQVTM; CDR2 reads ANQGSEA. The CDR3 is 14 amino acids. V was clipped by 5 bases and J by 0 bases, with 11 bases between them. The CDR3 loop reads CSVFTLSSYNEQFF. In DNA, the CDR3 is TGCAGCGTTTTCACTCTGAGCTCCTACAATGAGCAGTTCTTC.

This clone was detected many times. The rearrangement uses TRBV7-3 and TRBJ2-5, with 10 bases identical to TRBD2. V was pared by 0 bases and J by 4 bases, with 2 bases of the junction left unmatched. Germline CDR1 SGHTA, CDR2 FQGTGA. The CDR3 is 15 residues long. CDR3: CASSLTAGGPETQYF. The DNA for the CDR3 is TGTGCCAGCAGCTTAACAGCGGGAGGGCCAGAGACCCAGTACTTC.

The gene calls are TRBV24-1 and TRBJ2-2; 9 bases are shared with TRBD2. V lost 7 bases and J lost 2; bases outside the gene matches: 10. Germline CDR1 reads KGHDR; CDR2 reads SFDVKD. The CDR3 extends over 17 amino acids. The CDR3 coding sequence is TGTGCCACCAGCTCACCCGGGACTAGCAGAAACACCGGGGAGCTGTTTTTT. As protein: CATSSPGTSRNTGELFF.

This clone was observed at least ten times. The V and J genes are TRBV20-1 and TRBJ2-3; no clear D. V lost 3 bases to trimming and J lost 2 bases, with 9 bases between them. The germline gives CDR1 DFQATT, CDR2 SNEGSKA (reference sequence). The CDR3 sequence is 13 residues long. The CDR3 here is CSASVALTDTQYF. The CDR3 bases are TGCAGTGCTAGCGTAGCCCTCACAGATACGCAGTATTTT.

This clone was recorded at least ten times. The V and J genes are TRBV30 and TRBJ1-5; D ambiguous. The germline V gene encodes CDR1 GTSNPN and CDR2 SVGIG (reference sequence). This CDR3 region has 13 residues. V lost 1 base to trimming and J lost 2 bases, with 6 bases between them. CDR3 in amino acids: CAWSETGNQPQHF. In DNA form, the CDR3 reads TGTGCCTGGAGTGAAACAGGCAATCAGCCCCAGCATTTT. Drawing the rest from reference TRBV30 and TRBJ1-5, the complete variable domain is SQTIHQWPATLVQPVGSPLSLECTVEGTSNPNLYWYRQAAGRGLQLLFYSVGIGQISSEVPQNLSASRPQDRQFILSSKKLLLSDSGFYLCAWSETGNQPQHFGDGTRLSIL.

The V gene is TRBV11-2, the J gene TRBJ2-5, with 13 bases fitting TRBD2. The germline gives CDR1 SGHAT, CDR2 FQNNGV. The V segment lost 5 bases and the J segment 4 bases; nucleotides outside the gene matches: 7. This CDR3 is built from 16 residues. The CDR3 sequence is CASSPALAGGPETQYF. The CDR3 coding sequence is TGTGCCAGCAGCCCGGCACTAGCGGGGGGGCCAGAGACCCAGTACTTC. Full variable domain (outside the CDR3, taken from reference TRBV11-2 and TRBJ2-5): EAGVAQSPRYKIIEKRQSVAFWCNPISGHATLYWYQQILGQGPKLLIQFQNNGVVDDSQLPKDRFSAERLKGVDSTLKIQPAKLEDSAVYLCASSPALAGGPETQYFGPGTRLLVL.

This clone has at least ten counts. The rearrangement joins TRBV20-1 to TRBJ2-1; no clear D gene. V was cut by 0 bases and J by 7 bases, with 4 bases left in between. This CDR3 comprises 11 residues. Germline CDR1 DFQATT, CDR2 SNEGSKA (reference sequence). The CDR3 here is CSARDANEQFF. CDR3 DNA sequence: TGCAGTGCTAGAGATGCGAATGAGCAGTTCTTC.